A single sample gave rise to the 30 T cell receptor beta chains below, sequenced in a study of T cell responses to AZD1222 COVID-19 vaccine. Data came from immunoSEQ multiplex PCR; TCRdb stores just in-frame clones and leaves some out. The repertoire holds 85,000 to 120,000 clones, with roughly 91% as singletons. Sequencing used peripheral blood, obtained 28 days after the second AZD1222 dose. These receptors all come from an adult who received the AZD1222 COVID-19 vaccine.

The CDR3 region has the DNA TGTGCCAGTGGTGGGGGCAGGGGATACGAGCAGTACTTC. Translated: CASGGGRGYEQYF. J is TRBJ2-7 and V is TRBV12-3 or TRBV12-4; maybe TRBD1 (6 bases). V gave up 9 bases and J gave up 4 bases, with 16 bases separating them. This CDR3 has 13 residues.

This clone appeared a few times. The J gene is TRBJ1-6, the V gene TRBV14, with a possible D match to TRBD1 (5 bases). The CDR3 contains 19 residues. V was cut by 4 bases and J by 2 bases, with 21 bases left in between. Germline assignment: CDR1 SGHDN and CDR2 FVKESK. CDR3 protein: CASSPRWAGWGAYNSPLHF. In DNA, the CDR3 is TGTGCCAGCAGCCCCAGGTGGGCTGGGTGGGGCGCCTATAATTCACCCCTCCACTTT.

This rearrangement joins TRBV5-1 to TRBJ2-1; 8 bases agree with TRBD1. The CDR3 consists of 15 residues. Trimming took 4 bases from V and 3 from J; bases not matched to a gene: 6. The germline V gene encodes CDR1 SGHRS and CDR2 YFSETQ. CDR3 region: CASSPGTGYYNEQFF. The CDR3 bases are TGCGCCAGCAGCCCCGGGACAGGATACTACAATGAGCAGTTCTTC.

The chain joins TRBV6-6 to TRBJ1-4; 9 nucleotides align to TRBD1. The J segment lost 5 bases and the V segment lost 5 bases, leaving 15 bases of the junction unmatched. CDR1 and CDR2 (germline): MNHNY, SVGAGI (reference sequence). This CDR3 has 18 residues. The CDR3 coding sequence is TGTGCCAGCAGTCCTACAGGGTCGAGAGGGACAGGGAATGAAAAACTGTTTTTT. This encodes CASSPTGSRGTGNEKLFF.

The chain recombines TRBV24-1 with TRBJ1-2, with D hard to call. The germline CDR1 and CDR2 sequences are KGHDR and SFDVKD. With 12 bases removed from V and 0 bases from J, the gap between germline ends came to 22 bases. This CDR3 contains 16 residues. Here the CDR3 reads CAACHRGTQANYGYTF. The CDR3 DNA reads TGTGCCGCCTGCCACCGGGGAACCCAAGCTAACTATGGCTACACCTTC.

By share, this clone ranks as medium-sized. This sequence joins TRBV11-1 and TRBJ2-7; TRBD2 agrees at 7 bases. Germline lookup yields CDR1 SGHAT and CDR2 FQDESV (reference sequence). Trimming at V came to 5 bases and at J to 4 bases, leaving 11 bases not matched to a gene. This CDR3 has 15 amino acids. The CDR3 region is CASSPARSGGYEQYF. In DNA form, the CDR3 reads TGTGCCAGCAGCCCAGCAAGGTCGGGGGGTTACGAGCAGTACTTC.

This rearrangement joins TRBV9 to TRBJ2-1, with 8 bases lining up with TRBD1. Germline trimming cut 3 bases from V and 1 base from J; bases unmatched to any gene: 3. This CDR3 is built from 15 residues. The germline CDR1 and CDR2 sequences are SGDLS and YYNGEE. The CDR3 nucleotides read TGTGCCAGCAGCGCATGGGACAGGTCCTACAATGAGCAGTTCTTC. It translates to CASSAWDRSYNEQFF. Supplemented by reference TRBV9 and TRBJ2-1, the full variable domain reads DSGVTQTPKHLITATGQRVTLRCSPRSGDLSVYWYQQSLDQGLQFLIQYYNGEERAKGNILERFSAQQFPDLHSELNLSSLELGDSALYFCASSAWDRSYNEQFFGPGTRLTVL.

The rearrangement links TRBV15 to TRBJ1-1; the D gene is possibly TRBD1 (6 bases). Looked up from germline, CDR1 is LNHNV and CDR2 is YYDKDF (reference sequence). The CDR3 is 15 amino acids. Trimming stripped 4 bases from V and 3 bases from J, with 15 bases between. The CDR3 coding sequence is TGTGCCACCAGCATATACAGGGAGGCCGACACTGAAGCTTTCTTT. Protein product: CATSIYREADTEAFF.

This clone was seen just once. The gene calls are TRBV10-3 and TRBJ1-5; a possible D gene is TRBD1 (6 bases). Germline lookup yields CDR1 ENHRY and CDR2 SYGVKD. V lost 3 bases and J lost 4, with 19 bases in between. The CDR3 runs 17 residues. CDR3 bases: TGTGCCATCAGTGAAGGACCCAAATCAGGGGCGAATCAGCCCCAGCATTTT. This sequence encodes CAISEGPKSGANQPQHF.

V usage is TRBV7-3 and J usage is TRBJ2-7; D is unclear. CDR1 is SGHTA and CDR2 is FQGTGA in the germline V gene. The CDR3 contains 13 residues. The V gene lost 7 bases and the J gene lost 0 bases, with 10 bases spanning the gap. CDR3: CASKDGSSYEQYF. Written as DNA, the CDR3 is TGTGCCAGCAAGGACGGCAGCTCCTACGAGCAGTACTTC.

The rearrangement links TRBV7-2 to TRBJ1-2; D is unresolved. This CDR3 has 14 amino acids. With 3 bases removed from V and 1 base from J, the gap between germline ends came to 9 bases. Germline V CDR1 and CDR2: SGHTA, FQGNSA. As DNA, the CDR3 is TGTGCCAGCAGCTTCGGCGGGGATAACTATGGCTACACCTTC. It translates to CASSFGGDNYGYTF.

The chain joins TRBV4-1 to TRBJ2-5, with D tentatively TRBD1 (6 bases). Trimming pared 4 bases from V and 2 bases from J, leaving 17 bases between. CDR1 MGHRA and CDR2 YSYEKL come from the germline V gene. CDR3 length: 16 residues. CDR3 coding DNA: TGCGCCAGCAGCCCCCGCGGTCAGGGGTCGCAAGAGACCCAGTACTTC. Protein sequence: CASSPRGQGSQETQYF.

The CDR3 region is CALQPGQRGNEQYF. The CDR3 DNA reads TGTGCTCTCCAACCGGGACAGAGGGGAAACGAGCAGTACTTC. This rearrangement joins TRBV10-3 to TRBJ2-7, with 7 bases matching TRBD1. CDR3 length equals 14 residues. CDR1 is ENHRY and CDR2 is SYGVKD in the germline V gene.

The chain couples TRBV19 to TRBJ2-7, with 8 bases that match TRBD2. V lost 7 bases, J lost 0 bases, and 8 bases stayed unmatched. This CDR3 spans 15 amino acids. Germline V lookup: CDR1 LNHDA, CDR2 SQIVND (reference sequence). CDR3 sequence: CASMSRRGASYEQYF. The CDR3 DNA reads TGTGCCAGTATGTCGCGGCGGGGGGCCTCCTACGAGCAGTACTTC.

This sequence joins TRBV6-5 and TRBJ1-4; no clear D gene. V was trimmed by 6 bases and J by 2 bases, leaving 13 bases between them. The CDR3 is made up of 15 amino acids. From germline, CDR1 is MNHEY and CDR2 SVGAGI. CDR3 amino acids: CASRRGGSTNEKLFF. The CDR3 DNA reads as TGTGCCAGCAGACGAGGTGGTTCGACTAATGAAAAACTGTTTTTT.

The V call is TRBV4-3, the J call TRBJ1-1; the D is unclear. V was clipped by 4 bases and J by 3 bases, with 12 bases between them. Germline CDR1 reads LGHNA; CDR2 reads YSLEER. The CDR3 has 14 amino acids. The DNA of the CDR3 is TGCGCCAGCAGCCTTTTTTATTGGGACACTGAAGCTTTCTTT. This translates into CASSLFYWDTEAFF.

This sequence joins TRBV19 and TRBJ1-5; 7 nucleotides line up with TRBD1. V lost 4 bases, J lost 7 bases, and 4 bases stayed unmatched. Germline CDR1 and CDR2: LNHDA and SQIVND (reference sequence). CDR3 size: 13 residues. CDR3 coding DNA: TGTGCCAGTAGTAAACAGGGACAGCAGCCCCAGCATTTT. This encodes CASSKQGQQPQHF.

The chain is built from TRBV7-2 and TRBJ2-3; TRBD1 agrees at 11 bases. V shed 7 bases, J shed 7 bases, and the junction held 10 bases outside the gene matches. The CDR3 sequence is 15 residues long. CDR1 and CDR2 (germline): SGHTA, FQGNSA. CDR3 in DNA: TGTGCCAGCACCCGGGACAGGGGGTCAGGCAATACGCAGTATTTT. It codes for CASTRDRGSGNTQYF. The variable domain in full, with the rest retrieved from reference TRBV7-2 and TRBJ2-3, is GAGVSQSPSNKVTEKGKDVELRCDPISGHTALYWYRQSLGQGLEFLIYFQGNSAPDKSGLPSDRFSAERTGGSVSTLTIQRTQQEDSAVYLCASTRDRGSGNTQYFGPGTRLTVL.

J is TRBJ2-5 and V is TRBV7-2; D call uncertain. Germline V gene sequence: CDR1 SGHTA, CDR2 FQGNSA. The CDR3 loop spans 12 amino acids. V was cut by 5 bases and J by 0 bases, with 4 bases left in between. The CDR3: CASSPYQETQYF. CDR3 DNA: TGTGCCAGCAGCCCGTACCAAGAGACCCAGTACTTC.

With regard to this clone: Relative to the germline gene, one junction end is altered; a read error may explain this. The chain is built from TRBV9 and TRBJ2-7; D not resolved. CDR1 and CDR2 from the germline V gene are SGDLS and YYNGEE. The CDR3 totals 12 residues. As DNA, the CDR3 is TGTGCCAGCAGCGACGGACGGCTGGATTGGGACTTC. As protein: CASSDGRLDWDF.

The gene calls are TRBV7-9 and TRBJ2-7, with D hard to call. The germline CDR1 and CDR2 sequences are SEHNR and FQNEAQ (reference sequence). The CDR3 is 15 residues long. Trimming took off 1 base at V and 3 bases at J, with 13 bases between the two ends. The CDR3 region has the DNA TGTGCCAGCAGCTTAGGGCAAACGAGTGTCTACGAGCAGTACTTC. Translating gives CASSLGQTSVYEQYF.

The CDR3 DNA sequence: TGTGCCAGCAGCCAACGAACGGCGGCTGAGCAGTTCTTC. This gives the protein CASSQRTAAEQFF. The chain carries TRBV7-2 and TRBJ2-1; D not resolved. Germline V gives CDR1 SGHTA, CDR2 FQGNSA. Trimming stripped 5 bases from V and 9 bases from J, with 14 bases between. The CDR3 is 13 amino acids.

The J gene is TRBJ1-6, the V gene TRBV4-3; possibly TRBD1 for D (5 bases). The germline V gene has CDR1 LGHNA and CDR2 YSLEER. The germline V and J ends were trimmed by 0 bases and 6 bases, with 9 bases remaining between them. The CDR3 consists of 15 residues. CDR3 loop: CASSQDGTSNSPLHF. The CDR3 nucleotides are TGCGCCAGCAGCCAAGATGGGACCTCTAATTCACCCCTCCACTTT.

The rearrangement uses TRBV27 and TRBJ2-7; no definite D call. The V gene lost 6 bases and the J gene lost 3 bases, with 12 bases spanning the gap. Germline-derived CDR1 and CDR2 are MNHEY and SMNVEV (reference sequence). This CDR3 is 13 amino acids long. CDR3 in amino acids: CASRPNSGYEQYF. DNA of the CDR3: TGTGCCAGCAGACCGAATTCTGGCTACGAGCAGTACTTC.

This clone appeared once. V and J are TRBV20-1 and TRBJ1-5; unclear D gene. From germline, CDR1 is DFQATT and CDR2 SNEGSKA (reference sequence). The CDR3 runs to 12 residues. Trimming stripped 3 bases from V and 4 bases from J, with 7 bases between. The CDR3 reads CSASYRNQPQHF. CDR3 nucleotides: TGCAGTGCTAGTTACCGTAATCAGCCCCAGCATTTT.

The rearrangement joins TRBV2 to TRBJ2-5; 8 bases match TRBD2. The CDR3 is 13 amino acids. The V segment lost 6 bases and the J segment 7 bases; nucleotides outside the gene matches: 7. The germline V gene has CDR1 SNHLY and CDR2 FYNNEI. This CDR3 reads CASRWDREGTQYF. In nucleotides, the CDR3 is TGTGCCAGCAGATGGGACCGGGAGGGGACCCAGTACTTC. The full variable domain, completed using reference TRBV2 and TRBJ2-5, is EPEVTQTPSHQVTQMGQEVILRCVPISNHLYFYWYRQILGQKVEFLVSFYNNEISEKSEIFDDQFSVERPDGSNFTLKIRSTKLEDSAMYFCASRWDREGTQYFGPGTRLLVL.

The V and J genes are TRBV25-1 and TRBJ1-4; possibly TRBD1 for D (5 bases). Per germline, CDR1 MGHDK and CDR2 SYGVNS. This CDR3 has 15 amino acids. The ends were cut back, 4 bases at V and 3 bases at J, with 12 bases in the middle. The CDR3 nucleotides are TGTGCCAGCAGTGTTAGGGGTACAGCTAATGAAAAACTGTTTTTT. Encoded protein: CASSVRGTANEKLFF.

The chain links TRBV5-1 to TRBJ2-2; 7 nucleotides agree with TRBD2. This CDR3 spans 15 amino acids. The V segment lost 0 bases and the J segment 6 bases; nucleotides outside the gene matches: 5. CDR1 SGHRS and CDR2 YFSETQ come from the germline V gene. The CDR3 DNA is TGCGCCAGCAGCTTGGGAGCGGGATGGGCCGGGGAGCTGTTTTTT. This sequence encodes CASSLGAGWAGELFF. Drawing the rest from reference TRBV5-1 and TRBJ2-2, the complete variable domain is KAGVTQTPRYLIKTRGQQVTLSCSPISGHRSVSWYQQTPGQGLQFLFEYFSETQRNKGNFPGRFSGRQFSNSRSEMNVSTLELGDSALYLCASSLGAGWAGELFFGEGSRLTVL.

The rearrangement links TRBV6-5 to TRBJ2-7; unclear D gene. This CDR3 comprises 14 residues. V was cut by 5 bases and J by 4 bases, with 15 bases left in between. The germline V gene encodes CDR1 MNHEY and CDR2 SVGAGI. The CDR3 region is CASSRTDKSYEQYF. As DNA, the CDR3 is TGTGCCAGCAGTCGGACCGACAAGAGTTACGAGCAGTACTTC.

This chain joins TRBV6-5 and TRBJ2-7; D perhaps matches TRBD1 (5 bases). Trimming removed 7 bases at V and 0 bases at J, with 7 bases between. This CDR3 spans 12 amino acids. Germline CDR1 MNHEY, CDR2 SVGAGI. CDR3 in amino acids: CASKDTSYEQYF. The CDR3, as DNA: TGTGCCAGCAAGGACACCTCCTACGAGCAGTACTTC.